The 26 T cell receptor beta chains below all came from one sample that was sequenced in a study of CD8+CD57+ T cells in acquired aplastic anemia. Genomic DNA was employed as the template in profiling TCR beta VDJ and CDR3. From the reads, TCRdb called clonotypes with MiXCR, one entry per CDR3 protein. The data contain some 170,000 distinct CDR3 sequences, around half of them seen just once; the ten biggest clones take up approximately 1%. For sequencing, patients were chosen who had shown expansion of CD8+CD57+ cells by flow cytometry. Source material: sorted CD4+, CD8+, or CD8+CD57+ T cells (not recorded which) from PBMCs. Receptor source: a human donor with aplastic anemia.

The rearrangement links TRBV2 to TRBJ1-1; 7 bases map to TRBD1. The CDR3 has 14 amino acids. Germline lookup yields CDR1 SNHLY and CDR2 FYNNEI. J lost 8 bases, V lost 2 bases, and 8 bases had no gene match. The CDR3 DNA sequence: TGTGCCAGCAGTGAAATGTCGCGGACAGGAGAAGCTTTCTTT. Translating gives CASSEMSRTGEAFF.

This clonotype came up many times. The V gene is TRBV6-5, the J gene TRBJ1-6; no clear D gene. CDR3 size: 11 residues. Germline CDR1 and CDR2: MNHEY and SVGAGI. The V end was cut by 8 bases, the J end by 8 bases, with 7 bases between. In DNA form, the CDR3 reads TGTGCCAGCGGAAAAGATTCACCCCTCCACTTT. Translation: CASGKDSPLHF.

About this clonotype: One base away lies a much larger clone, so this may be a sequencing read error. CDR3 in DNA: TGTGCCAGCAGCTTCGGAAGGAACGCTGAAGCTTTCTTT. Protein sequence: CASSFGRNAEAFF. The V call is TRBV5-8, the J call TRBJ1-1; D ambiguous. CDR3 size: 13 residues. Germline CDR1 is SGHTS and CDR2 is YDEGEE.

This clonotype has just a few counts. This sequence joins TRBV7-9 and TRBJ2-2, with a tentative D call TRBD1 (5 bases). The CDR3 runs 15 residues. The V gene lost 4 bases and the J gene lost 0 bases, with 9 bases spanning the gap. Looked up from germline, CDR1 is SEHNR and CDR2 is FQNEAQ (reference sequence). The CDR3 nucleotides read TGTGCCAGCAGCTCGCAGGGATCGAACACCGGGGAGCTGTTTTTT. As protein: CASSSQGSNTGELFF. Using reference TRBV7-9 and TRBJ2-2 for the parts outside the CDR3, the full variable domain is DTGVSQNPRHKITKRGQNVTFRCDPISEHNRLYWYRQTLGQGPEFLTYFQNEAQLEKSRLLSDRFSAERPKGSFSTLEIQRTEQGDSAMYLCASSSQGSNTGELFFGEGSRLTVL.

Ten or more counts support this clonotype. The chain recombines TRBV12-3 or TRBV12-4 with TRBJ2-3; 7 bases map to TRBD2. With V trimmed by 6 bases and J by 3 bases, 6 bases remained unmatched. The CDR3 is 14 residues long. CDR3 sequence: CASSRLASTDTQYF. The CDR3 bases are TGTGCCAGCAGCCGACTAGCATCAACAGATACGCAGTATTTT.

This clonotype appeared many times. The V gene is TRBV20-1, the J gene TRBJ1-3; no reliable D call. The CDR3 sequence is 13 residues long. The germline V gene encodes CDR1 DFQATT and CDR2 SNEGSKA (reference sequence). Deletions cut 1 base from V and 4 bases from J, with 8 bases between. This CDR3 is CSARVEGGNTIYF. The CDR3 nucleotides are TGCAGTGCTAGAGTGGAAGGGGGAAACACCATATATTTT.

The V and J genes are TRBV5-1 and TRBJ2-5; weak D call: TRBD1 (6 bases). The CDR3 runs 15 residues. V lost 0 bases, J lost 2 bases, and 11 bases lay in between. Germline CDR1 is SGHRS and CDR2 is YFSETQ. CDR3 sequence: CASSLGFGQQETQYF. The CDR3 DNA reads TGCGCCAGCAGCTTGGGTTTTGGACAGCAAGAGACCCAGTACTTC.

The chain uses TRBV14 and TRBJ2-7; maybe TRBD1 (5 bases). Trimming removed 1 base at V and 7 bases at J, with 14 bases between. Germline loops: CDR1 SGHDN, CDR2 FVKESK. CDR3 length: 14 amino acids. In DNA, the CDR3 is TGTGCCAGCAGCCAAGTACAGGTCTCGTGGGAGCAGTACTTC. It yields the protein CASSQVQVSWEQYF.

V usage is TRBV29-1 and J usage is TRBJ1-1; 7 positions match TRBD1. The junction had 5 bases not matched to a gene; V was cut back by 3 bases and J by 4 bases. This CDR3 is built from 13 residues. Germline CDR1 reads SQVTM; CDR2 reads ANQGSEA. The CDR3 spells CSVEGRGTTEAFF. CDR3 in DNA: TGCAGCGTTGAGGGCAGGGGGACCACTGAAGCTTTCTTT.

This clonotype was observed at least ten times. Written as DNA, the CDR3 is TGCAGTGCCGGACTAACCAATGAGCAGTTCTTC. Its protein product is CSAGLTNEQFF. The rearrangement links TRBV20-1 to TRBJ2-1; D is possibly TRBD2 (6 bases). The germline gives CDR1 DFQATT, CDR2 SNEGSKA (reference sequence). This CDR3 is 11 amino acids long. V was trimmed by 6 bases and J by 6 bases, leaving 9 bases between them.

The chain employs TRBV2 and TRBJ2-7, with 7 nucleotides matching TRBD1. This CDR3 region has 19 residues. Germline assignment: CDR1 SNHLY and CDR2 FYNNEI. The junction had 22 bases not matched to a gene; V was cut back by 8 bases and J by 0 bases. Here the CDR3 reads CASFRPTGAGRVLSYEQYF. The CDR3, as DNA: TGTGCCAGCTTCCGGCCTACAGGGGCCGGGCGGGTGCTCTCCTACGAGCAGTACTTC.

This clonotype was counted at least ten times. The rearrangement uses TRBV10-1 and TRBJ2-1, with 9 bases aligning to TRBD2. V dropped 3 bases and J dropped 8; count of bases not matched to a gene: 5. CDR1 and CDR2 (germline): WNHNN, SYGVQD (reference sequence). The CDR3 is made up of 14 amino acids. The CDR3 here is CASSDSGGKDEQFF. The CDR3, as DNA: TGCGCCAGCAGTGACAGCGGGGGGAAGGATGAGCAGTTCTTC.

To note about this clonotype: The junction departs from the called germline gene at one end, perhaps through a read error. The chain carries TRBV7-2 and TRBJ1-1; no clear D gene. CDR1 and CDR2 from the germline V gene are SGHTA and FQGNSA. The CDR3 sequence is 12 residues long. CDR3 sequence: CACSFGVTEAFF. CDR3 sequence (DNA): TGTGCCTGCAGCTTTGGGGTAACTGAAGCTTTCTTT.

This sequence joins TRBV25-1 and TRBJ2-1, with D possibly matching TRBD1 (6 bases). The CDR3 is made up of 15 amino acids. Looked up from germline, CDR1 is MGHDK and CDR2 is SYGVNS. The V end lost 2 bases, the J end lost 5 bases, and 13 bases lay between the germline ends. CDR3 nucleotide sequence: TGTGCCAGCAGTGAAGGGGGAGCAGGGGACAATGAGCAGTTCTTC. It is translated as CASSEGGAGDNEQFF. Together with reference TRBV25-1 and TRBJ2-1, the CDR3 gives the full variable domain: EADIYQTPRYLVIGTGKKITLECSQTMGHDKMYWYQQDPGMELHLIHYSYGVNSTEKGDLSSESTVSRIRTEHFPLTLESARPSHTSQYLCASSEGGAGDNEQFFGPGTRLTVL.

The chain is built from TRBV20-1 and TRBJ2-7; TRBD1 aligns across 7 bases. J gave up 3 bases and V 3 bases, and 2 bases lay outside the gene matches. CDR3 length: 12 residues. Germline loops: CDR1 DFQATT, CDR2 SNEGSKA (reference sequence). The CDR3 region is CSARTGIYEQYF. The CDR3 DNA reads TGCAGTGCTAGGACAGGGATCTACGAGCAGTACTTC.

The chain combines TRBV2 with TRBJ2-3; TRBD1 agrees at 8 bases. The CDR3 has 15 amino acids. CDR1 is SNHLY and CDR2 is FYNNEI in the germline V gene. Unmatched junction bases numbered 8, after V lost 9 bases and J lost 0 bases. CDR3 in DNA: TGTGCCAGTGTTGGGACAGGTCTGAGCACAGATACGCAGTATTTT. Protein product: CASVGTGLSTDTQYF.

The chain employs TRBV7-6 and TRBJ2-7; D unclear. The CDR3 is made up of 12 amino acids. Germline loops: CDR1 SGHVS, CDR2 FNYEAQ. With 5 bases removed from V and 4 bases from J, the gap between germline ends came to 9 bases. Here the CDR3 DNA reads TGTGCCAGCAGCCATGACACGTACGAGCAGTACTTC. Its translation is CASSHDTYEQYF.

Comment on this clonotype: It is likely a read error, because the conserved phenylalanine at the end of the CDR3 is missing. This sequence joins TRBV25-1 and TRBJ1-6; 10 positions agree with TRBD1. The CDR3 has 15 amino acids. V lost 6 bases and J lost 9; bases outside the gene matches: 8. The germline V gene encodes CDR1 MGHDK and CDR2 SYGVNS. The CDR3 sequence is CASSATGTGVSPLHL. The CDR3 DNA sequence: TGTGCCAGCAGCGCCACCGGGACAGGGGTTTCACCCCTCCACCTT.

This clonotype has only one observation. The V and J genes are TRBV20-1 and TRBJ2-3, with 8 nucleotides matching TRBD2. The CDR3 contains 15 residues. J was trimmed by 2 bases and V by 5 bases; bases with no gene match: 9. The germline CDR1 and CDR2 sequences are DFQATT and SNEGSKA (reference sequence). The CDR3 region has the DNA TGCAGTGCTCCTCGAGCGGGAGTCAACACAGATACGCAGTATTTT. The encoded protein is CSAPRAGVNTDTQYF.

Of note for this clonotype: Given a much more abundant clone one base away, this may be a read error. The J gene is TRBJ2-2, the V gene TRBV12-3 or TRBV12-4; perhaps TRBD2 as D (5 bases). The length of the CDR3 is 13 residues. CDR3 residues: CASSPGRTGELYF. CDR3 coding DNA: TGTGCCAGCAGTCCCGGGCGGACCGGGGAGCTGTATTTT.

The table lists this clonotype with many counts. The CDR3 reads CASSPRGRTGSYEQYF. The CDR3 DNA sequence: TGTGCCAGCAGCCCCCGGGGCCGGACAGGGTCCTACGAGCAGTACTTC. The chain uses TRBV5-5 and TRBJ2-7; TRBD1 matches 8 bases. This CDR3 is 16 amino acids long. Per the germline V gene, CDR1 is SGHKS and CDR2 is YYEKEE (reference sequence). V shed 4 bases and J 1 base; nucleotides not matched to a gene: 10.

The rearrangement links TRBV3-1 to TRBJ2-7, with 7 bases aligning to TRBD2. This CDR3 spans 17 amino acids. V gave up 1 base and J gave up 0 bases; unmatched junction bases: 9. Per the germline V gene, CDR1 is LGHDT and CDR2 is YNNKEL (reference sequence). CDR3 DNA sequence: TGTGCCAGCAGCCAAGGGGGATTCCGGGACTACTCCTACGAGCAGTACTTC. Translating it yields CASSQGGFRDYSYEQYF.

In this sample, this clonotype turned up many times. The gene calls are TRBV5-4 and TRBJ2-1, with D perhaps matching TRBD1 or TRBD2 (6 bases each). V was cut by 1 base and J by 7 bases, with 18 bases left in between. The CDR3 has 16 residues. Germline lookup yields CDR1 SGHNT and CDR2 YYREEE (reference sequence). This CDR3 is CASSLLLGGLWNEQFF. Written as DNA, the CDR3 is TGTGCCAGCAGCTTGCTTTTGGGGGGCTTGTGGAATGAGCAGTTCTTC. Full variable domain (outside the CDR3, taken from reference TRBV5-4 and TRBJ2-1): ETGVTQSPTHLIKTRGQQVTLRCSSQSGHNTVSWYQQALGQGPQFIFQYYREEENGRGNFPPRFSGLQFPNYSSELNVNALELDDSALYLCASSLLLGGLWNEQFFGPGTRLTVL.

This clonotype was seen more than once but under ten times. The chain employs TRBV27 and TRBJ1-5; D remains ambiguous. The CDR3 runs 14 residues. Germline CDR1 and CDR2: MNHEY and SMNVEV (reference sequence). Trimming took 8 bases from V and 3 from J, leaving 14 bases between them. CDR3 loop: CASSNLLINQPQHF. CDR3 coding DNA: TGTGCCAGCTCTAACCTACTAATCAATCAGCCCCAGCATTTT.

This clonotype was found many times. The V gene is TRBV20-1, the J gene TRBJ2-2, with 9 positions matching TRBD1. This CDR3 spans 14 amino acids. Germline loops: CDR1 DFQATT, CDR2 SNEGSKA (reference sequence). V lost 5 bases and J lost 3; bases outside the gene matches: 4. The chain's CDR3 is CSAPRTGDTGELFF. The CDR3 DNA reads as TGCAGTGCTCCTCGGACAGGGGACACCGGGGAGCTGTTTTTT.

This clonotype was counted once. The chain's CDR3 is CASSLQGLSYGYTF. DNA of the CDR3: TGTGCCAGCAGCTTACAGGGGCTTAGCTATGGCTACACCTTC. The gene calls are TRBV7-9 and TRBJ1-2, with D tentatively TRBD1 (6 bases). The CDR3 loop spans 14 amino acids. CDR1 is SEHNR, CDR2 FQNEAQ, per germline (reference sequence). V lost 2 bases, J lost 4 bases, and 11 bases lay in between.